Following are 21 T cell receptor beta chains from one sample sequenced in a study of blood T cell repertoires in COVID-19 (dated by TCRdb to 2018 to 2020). Library method: the immunoSEQ multiplex PCR assay. TCRdb took this table from immuneACCESS and kept in-frame rearrangements with V and J called. Such tables lack part of the clones; where checked against another copy, unresolved V genes explain under half of the gap, and the rest is unexplained. The sample profile shows about 49,000 clones; roughly 80% of them were found once. The ten largest account for around 13% of the sample. The sequencing input was peripheral blood. All receptors derive from a human donor in a cohort sampled during active COVID-19.

The V gene is TRBV20-1, the J gene TRBJ1-1, with 9 bases matching TRBD1. There are 11 residues in the CDR3. The V gene's germline CDR1 is DFQATT and CDR2 SNEGSKA (reference sequence). V lost 6 bases and J lost 4; bases outside the gene matches: 0. Here the CDR3 DNA reads TGCAGTGCACAGGGGGCCACTGAAGCTTTCTTT. It specifies CSAQGATEAFF.

This clone was detected once. The chain carries TRBV28 and TRBJ1-1; D gene unclear. V lost 2 bases and J lost 6, with 13 bases in between. Germline CDR1 and CDR2: MDHEN and SYDVKM. This CDR3 is built from 14 residues. The CDR3 DNA reads as TGTGCCAGCAGTTTAACGTCCAGGAATGCTGAAGCTTTCTTT. Its translation is CASSLTSRNAEAFF.

The chain joins TRBV18 to TRBJ1-1; 10 positions agree with TRBD1. The germline CDR1 and CDR2 sequences are KGHSH and LQKENI. The CDR3 runs to 14 residues. The ends lost 5 bases at V and 6 bases at J; junction bases unmatched: 6. The DNA of the CDR3 is TGTGCCAGCTCAACGCCCGGGACAGGGGCTGAAGCTTTCTTT. Protein: CASSTPGTGAEAFF.

The J gene is TRBJ2-5, the V gene TRBV5-6; D might be TRBD2 (6 bases). The CDR3 covers 14 residues. Trimming took 3 bases from V and 0 from J, leaving 9 bases between them. Germline V lookup: CDR1 SGHDT, CDR2 YYEEEE. CDR3 sequence (DNA): TGTGCCAGCAGCTACCGGGACTACCAAGAGACCCAGTACTTC. This gives the protein CASSYRDYQETQYF.

The chain recombines TRBV28 with TRBJ2-1; unclear D gene. V was trimmed by 2 bases and J by 8 bases, leaving 7 bases between them. CDR1 is MDHEN and CDR2 is SYDVKM in the germline V gene. The CDR3 has 12 amino acids. The DNA of the CDR3 is TGTGCCAGCAGTTTAGACTGGGATGAGCAGTTCTTC. As protein: CASSLDWDEQFF.

About this clone itself: Germline is not matched at one junction end, which may reflect a read error. The chain recombines TRBV7-3 with TRBJ2-7; D possibly corresponds to TRBD1 (6 bases). Germline CDR1 SGHTA, CDR2 FQGTGA. This CDR3 has 16 residues. CDR3 in amino acids: CASSLTPIGAGVEQYF. CDR3 in DNA: TGTGCCAGCAGCCTAACCCCGATAGGGGCAGGGGTCGAGCAGTACTTC.

The chain joins TRBV5-8 to TRBJ2-6; a weak D match, TRBD1 (6 bases). The V and J ends lost 0 bases and 4 bases respectively, with 14 bases between them. In germline, CDR1 is SGHTS, CDR2 YDEGEE. The CDR3 runs 17 residues. The CDR3 DNA is TGTGCCAGCAGCTTGGCTACAGGGTTGCGAGGGGCCAACGTCCTGACTTTC. This codes for CASSLATGLRGANVLTF. Complete variable domain (other parts from reference TRBV5-8 and TRBJ2-6): EAGVTQSPTHLIKTRGQQATLRCSPISGHTSVYWYQQALGLGLQFLLWYDEGEERNRGNFPPRFSGRQFPNYSSELNVNALELEDSALYLCASSLATGLRGANVLTFGAGSRLTVL.

This clone was seen a handful of times. CDR3 sequence reads: CASSPIGLAGGEQYF. The CDR3 coding sequence is TGTGCCAGCAGCCCCATCGGACTAGCGGGGGGGGAGCAGTACTTC. This chain joins TRBV14 and TRBJ2-7; 15 nucleotides agree with TRBD2. J lost 7 bases, V lost 4 bases, and 5 bases had no gene match. This CDR3 has 15 residues. Germline values: CDR1 SGHDN, CDR2 FVKESK.

This clone turned up a few times. The chain recombines TRBV7-2 with TRBJ2-5; D is uncertain. The CDR3 has 16 residues. Germline V gene sequence: CDR1 SGHTA, CDR2 FQGNSA. V was pared by 1 base and J by 4 bases, with 16 bases between. The CDR3, as DNA: TGTGCCAGCAGCTTAGGGGTCACAGTTTCCGGAGAGACCCAGTACTTC. Translation gives CASSLGVTVSGETQYF.

This CDR3 reads CASSQDPPRGQETQYF. DNA of the CDR3: TGTGCCAGCAGCCAAGATCCTCCGCGGGGCCAAGAGACCCAGTACTTC. J is TRBJ2-5 and V is TRBV3-1 (or the pseudogene TRBV3-2); tentative D call: TRBD2 (6 bases). The germline V gene encodes CDR1 LGHDT and CDR2 YNNKEL (reference sequence). V lost 0 bases, J lost 1 base, and 12 bases lay in between. CDR3 size: 16 residues.

This clone was picked up one time. V gene TRBV9 combines with J gene TRBJ2-3; 9 bases align to TRBD2. V shed 5 bases, J shed 0 bases, and the junction held 7 bases outside the gene matches. The CDR3 is 16 amino acids. In germline, CDR1 is SGDLS, CDR2 YYNGEE. The CDR3 sequence: CASSTLSGGSTDTQYF. Written as DNA, the CDR3 is TGTGCCAGCAGTACCCTTAGCGGGGGTAGCACAGATACGCAGTATTTT.

J is TRBJ1-3 and V is TRBV30, with D possibly TRBD1 on 5 matching bases. Trimming stripped 4 bases from V and 0 bases from J, with 22 bases between. The CDR3 runs 18 residues. The germline V gene has CDR1 GTSNPN and CDR2 SVGIG (reference sequence). CDR3 sequence: CAWTLGPGHQLSGNTIYF. CDR3 bases: TGTGCCTGGACCCTAGGCCCAGGACACCAGCTCTCTGGAAACACCATATATTTT.

The rearrangement uses TRBV6-2 or TRBV6-3 and TRBJ2-7; tentatively, D is TRBD2 (6 bases). The germline V gene has CDR1 MNHEY and CDR2 SVGEGT. The CDR3 loop spans 14 amino acids. Trimming cost V 3 bases and J 0 bases, with 9 bases left between them. CDR3 region: CASSYAGSSYEQYF. As DNA, the CDR3 is TGTGCCAGCAGTTATGCCGGGAGCTCCTACGAGCAGTACTTC.

J is TRBJ2-7 and V is TRBV5-1, with 8 bases that match TRBD1. CDR1 is SGHRS and CDR2 is YFSETQ in the germline V gene. The CDR3 totals 16 residues. The V segment lost 4 bases and the J segment 0 bases; nucleotides outside the gene matches: 9. DNA of the CDR3: TGCGCCAGCAGCCCGTGGCAGGGGGCTAACTCCTACGAGCAGTACTTC. Translated: CASSPWQGANSYEQYF.

The chain has TRBV7-9 and TRBJ2-1; 15 nucleotides agree with TRBD2. The CDR3 extends over 16 amino acids. Unmatched junction bases numbered 8, after V lost 5 bases and J lost 9 bases. CDR1 is SEHNR, CDR2 FQNEAQ, per germline (reference sequence). The CDR3: CASSQRTSGGAAEQFF. CDR3 nucleotides: TGTGCCAGCAGCCAAAGGACTAGCGGGGGGGCTGCTGAGCAGTTCTTC.

This chain joins TRBV10-3 and TRBJ1-1; possible D gene TRBD1, 5 bases. CDR1 and CDR2 (germline): ENHRY, SYGVKD. The V end lost 2 bases, the J end lost 10 bases, and 14 bases lay between the germline ends. The CDR3 consists of 13 residues. The CDR3 loop reads CAISERRGLGAFF. CDR3 DNA: TGTGCCATCAGTGAGAGAAGGGGCTTGGGAGCTTTCTTT.

The chain carries TRBV19 and TRBJ1-3, with D hard to call. The V gene's germline CDR1 is LNHDA and CDR2 SQIVND (reference sequence). Trimming left V 3 bases short and J 1 base short, with 13 bases between. This CDR3 is 16 amino acids long. The chain's CDR3 is CASSILAAVSGNTIYF. In nucleotides, the CDR3 is TGTGCCAGTAGTATCTTGGCGGCAGTATCTGGAAACACCATATATTTT.

The chain is built from TRBV7-2 and TRBJ2-7; weak D call: TRBD1 (5 bases). The CDR3 extends over 14 amino acids. The germline CDR1 and CDR2 sequences are SGHTA and FQGNSA. The ends were cut back, 2 bases at V and 1 base at J, with 9 bases in the middle. The DNA of the CDR3 is TGTGCCAGCAGCTTAACGGCAGGGTCCTACGAGCAGTACTTC. Amino acids: CASSLTAGSYEQYF.

The genes are TRBV7-2 and TRBJ2-3; 7 bases match TRBD1. Germline V gene sequence: CDR1 SGHTA, CDR2 FQGNSA. V lost 5 bases and J lost 1; bases outside the gene matches: 6. The length of the CDR3 is 15 residues. CDR3 protein: CASSRRTGGTDTQYF. CDR3 nucleotides: TGTGCCAGCAGCCGGCGGACAGGAGGCACAGATACGCAGTATTTT.

This chain links TRBV6-6 with TRBJ1-2, with a weak D call TRBD1 (5 bases). This CDR3 is 13 amino acids long. Looked up from germline, CDR1 is MNHNY and CDR2 is SVGAGI (reference sequence). V lost 6 bases, J lost 5 bases, and 13 bases lay in between. CDR3 loop: CASRTTGLYGYTF. The CDR3 region has the DNA TGTGCCAGCAGAACAACAGGATTATATGGCTACACCTTC.

This clone was seen a single time. The chain recombines TRBV7-2 with TRBJ2-7; TRBD1 agrees at 10 bases. The CDR3 sequence is 15 residues long. Germline assignment: CDR1 SGHTA and CDR2 FQGNSA. J gave up 1 base and V 2 bases, and 2 bases lay outside the gene matches. The CDR3 DNA sequence: TGTGCCAGCAGCTTAATGGGACAGGGGTCCTACGAGCAGTACTTC. The encoded protein is CASSLMGQGSYEQYF.